This TCR beta chain was identified in a study of spatial heterogeneity in lung cancer. Study at large: The study consistently detected more beta-chain than alpha-chain sequences. Tumor-region TCR transcript counts correlated strongly with a T cell module score from matched bulk RNA-seq.

Each CDR3 protein is one row after TCRdb ran MiXCR on the 5' RACE reads. The table lists roughly 1,500 distinct CDR3 sequences, less than 20% of them singletons. The study, taken as a whole, reports: Expanded intratumoral alpha and beta TCR counts tracked tumor mutation counts.

Regarding this clonotype: Its antigen is not known.

Specified time point: sample taken at primary tumor resection. Patients with untreated early-stage non-small cell lung cancer, numbering 72, were the donors. From tumor, nontumor lung or frozen PBMC, whole RNA was taken unsorted for sequencing. Here the sequenced sample was lung tumor tissue, taken at surgery. The TCR comes from a male donor with early-stage non-small cell lung cancer.

Here the CDR3 DNA reads TGTGCCAGCAGTGAAGGACTAGGACAGGGGGCAGGTGCAACTAATGAAAAACTGTTTTTT. Amino acids: CASSEGLGQGAGATNEKLFF. The rearrangement links TRBV25-1 to TRBJ1-4; 11 bases map to TRBD1. With 2 bases clipped from V and 0 bases from J, the junction kept 11 bases outside the gene matches. The CDR3 consists of 20 residues. Germline-derived CDR1 and CDR2 are MGHDK and SYGVNS.